Listed below are T cell receptor beta chains from one sample, sequenced in a study of beta chain features in type 1 diabetes. This table comes from immunoSEQ multiplex PCR, and its TCRdb copy is limited to in-frame clones, with some not included. This sample yields a few hundred thousand clones, of which around 14% are seen a single time; 0.015% to 0.02% belongs to the top ten. The sample taken for sequencing was naive CD4+ T cells from blood. These receptors originate from a man in his thirties or forties with type 1 diabetes. Each CDR3 is given with its conserved first and last residue. A D gene is named only where the DNA matches it firmly. The size entry is marked missing in some rows and otherwise reads once, few, many or a size class.

d_call j_call clone_size v_call cdr3_aa cdr3_nt
TRBD2 TRBJ2-1 few TRBV7-2 CASSLAETSTYNEQFF TGTGCCAGCAGCTTAGCTGAGACTAGCACCTACAATGAGCAGTTCTTC
TRBD1 TRBJ2-7 few TRBV7-6 CASSLGQGVSSYEQYF TGTGCCAGCAGCTTAGGACAGGGGGTATCATCCTACGAGCAGTACTTC
. TRBJ2-2 few TRBV25-1 CASGGGGAEVGELFF TGTGCCAGCGGGGGAGGAGGGGCCGAGGTCGGGGAGCTGTTTTTT
. TRBJ2-5 few TRBV9 CASAPGKQETQYF TGTGCCAGCGCCCCGGGGAAACAAGAGACCCAGTACTTC
. TRBJ1-1 . TRBV5-4 CASSTGQMNTEAFF TGTGCCAGCAGCACCGGACAGATGAACACTGAAGCTTTCTTT
. TRBJ1-2 . TRBV5-1 CASSFGQTLYGYTF TGCGCCAGCAGCTTTGGCCAGACTCTCTATGGCTACACCTTC
TRBD2 TRBJ2-3 . TRBV2 CASLAGGPWDTQYF TGTGCCAGTCTGGCGGGGGGCCCTTGGGATACGCAGTATTTT
. TRBJ2-3 few TRBV9 CASSPDSKPSTDTQYF TGTGCCAGCAGCCCGGACTCAAAACCTAGCACAGATACGCAGTATTTT
TRBD2 TRBJ2-2 few TRBV10-3 CAFSGSSTGELFF TGTGCCTTTAGCGGGAGTTCTACCGGGGAGCTGTTTTTT
. TRBJ1-1 . TRBV30 CAWSPGGLEAFF TGTGCCTGGAGTCCCGGGGGGCTTGAAGCTTTCTTT
TRBD1 TRBJ2-7 few TRBV27 CASRDRVTYEQYF TGTGCCAGTCGGGACAGGGTCACCTACGAGCAGTACTTC
TRBD1 TRBJ2-5 few TRBV4-1 CASSQEGWETGAAGTQYF TGCGCCAGCAGCCAAGAGGGGTGGGAGACAGGGGCCGCCGGGACCCAGTACTTC
. TRBJ1-3 few TRBV29-1 CSVGESSGNTIYF TGCAGCGTTGGGGAGAGCTCTGGAAACACCATATATTTT
TRBD2 TRBJ2-1 few TRBV5-1 CASSPGTTTYNEQFF TGCGCCAGCAGCCCTGGGACTACTACCTACAATGAGCAGTTCTTC
TRBD1 TRBJ1-2 few TRBV7-2 CASSEGTAYGYTF TGTGCCAGCAGCGAAGGGACAGCGTATGGCTACACCTTC
TRBD2 TRBJ2-5 . TRBV7-6 CASSLMGGQETQYF TGTGCCAGCAGCTTAATGGGAGGGCAAGAGACCCAGTACTTC
. TRBJ2-2 few TRBV19 CASSIAGTGELFF TGTGCCAGTAGTATTGCAGGGACCGGGGAGCTGTTTTTT
. TRBJ1-3 few TRBV30 CAWSSPPGSGNTIYF TGTGCCTGGAGTTCGCCCCCGGGTTCTGGAAACACCATATATTTT
TRBD1 TRBJ2-5 few TRBV27 CASSLSQGSVQETQYF TGTGCCAGCAGTTTATCACAGGGGTCTGTTCAAGAGACCCAGTACTTC
. TRBJ2-5 . TRBV19 CASSTDYQETQYF TGTGCCAGTAGTACAGACTACCAAGAGACCCAGTACTTC
. TRBJ1-5 few TRBV12-5 CASGVSGNQPQHF TGTGCTAGTGGTGTCTCAGGGAATCAGCCCCAGCATTTT
. TRBJ1-1 . TRBV13 CASTRGGPGQNTEAFF TGTGCCAGCACCCGTGGCGGACCCGGACAGAACACTGAAGCTTTCTTT
. TRBJ2-7 few TRBV30 CAWSPFKSEQYF TGTGCCTGGAGTCCTTTTAAATCCGAGCAGTACTTC
. TRBJ2-5 once TRBV5-6 CASSDTGETQYF TGTGCCAGCAGCGACACTGGGGAGACCCAGTACTTC
TRBD1 TRBJ2-1 few TRBV7-2 CASRRDRGKASSNEQFF TGTGCCAGCAGGCGGGACAGGGGAAAGGCCTCCTCCAATGAGCAGTTCTTC
. TRBJ2-5 . TRBV7-2 CASSRTRGQETQYF TGTGCCAGCAGCAGGACCAGGGGTCAAGAGACCCAGTACTTC
TRBD2 TRBJ2-3 few TRBV7-9 CASSPGQTSVFADTQYF TGTGCCAGCAGCCCGGGGCAGACTAGCGTATTCGCAGATACGCAGTATTTT
TRBD2 TRBJ2-7 . TRBV7-9 CASSLIAGEGEQYF TGTGCCAGCAGCCTGATAGCGGGAGAAGGCGAGCAGTACTTC
. TRBJ2-1 few TRBV19 CASSRQIEKNEQFF TGTGCCAGTAGCAGGCAGATTGAAAAGAATGAGCAGTTCTTC
. TRBJ1-2 . TRBV4-1 CASSRRQVLNYGYTF TGCGCCAGCAGCCGACGACAGGTCCTCAACTATGGCTACACCTTC
TRBD1 TRBJ1-2 . TRBV27 CASLRTGAARYGYTF TGTGCCAGCCTCCGGACAGGGGCCGCACGCTATGGCTACACCTTC
. TRBJ1-1 few TRBV4-1 CASSQETRDTEAFF TGCGCCAGCAGCCAAGAAACGAGGGACACTGAAGCTTTCTTT
TRBD1 TRBJ2-7 few TRBV7-9 CASGRPTGSHEQYF TGTGCCAGCGGCCGCCCGACAGGGTCCCACGAGCAGTACTTC
. TRBJ2-7 . TRBV16 CASSRPGTNSYEQYF TGTGCCAGCAGCCGCCCCGGGACAAACTCCTACGAGCAGTACTTC
. TRBJ2-7 few TRBV30 CAWSANREQYF TGTGCCTGGAGCGCTAATCGCGAGCAGTACTTC
TRBD1 TRBJ2-2 . TRBV4-1 CASSTGQGANTGELFF TGCGCCAGCAGCACAGGACAGGGGGCGAACACCGGGGAGCTGTTTTTT
TRBD1 TRBJ1-2 . TRBV9 CASSAGRGLAYGYTF TGTGCCAGCAGCGCCGGCAGGGGGCTGGCCTATGGCTACACCTTC
. TRBJ2-2 . TRBV19 CASSETVNTGELFF TGTGCCAGTAGCGAGACAGTGAACACCGGGGAGCTGTTTTTT
TRBD2 TRBJ2-1 few TRBV6-5 CASRPGLAGLEQFF TGTGCCAGCAGACCGGGACTAGCGGGACTTGAGCAGTTCTTC
TRBD1 TRBJ1-6 . TRBV23-1 CASSHPRTGPCNSPLHF TGCGCCAGCAGTCACCCTAGGACAGGGCCTTGTAATTCACCCCTCCACTTT
TRBD2 TRBJ2-5 . TRBV29-1 CSVARTSGVGETQYF TGCAGCGTTGCCCGGACTAGCGGGGTGGGTGAGACCCAGTACTTC
TRBD1 TRBJ2-6 . TRBV4-1 CASSQVGQGSGANVLTF TGCGCCAGCAGCCAAGTAGGACAGGGCTCTGGGGCCAACGTCCTGACTTTC
. TRBJ2-3 . TRBV4-1 CASSQGAPGDTQYF TGCGCCAGCAGCCAGGGTGCCCCGGGAGATACGCAGTATTTT